The entry that follows covers one TCR beta chain sequence. Other DNA sequences in the sample encode the same CDR3. This sample was taken from a study of blood T cell repertoires in COVID-19. V lost 11 bases and J 6 bases, leaving 14 bases between the germline ends. The CDR3 extends over 12 amino acids. Germline assignment: CDR1 MNHEY and CDR2 SVGAGI. Per the original methods: Amplification with reference gene primers provided the estimates of nucleated cell counts. The method was immunoSEQ multiplex PCR; TCRdb's version includes in-frame clones alone and lacks a portion of them. The V and J calls and clone size are taken from that table; D and trimming were inferred from the DNA. The profile covers over 100,000 clones, with around 86% appearing a single time and over 2% taken by the ten largest.

Material: peripheral blood. The clonotype comes from a man aged 50 or older with active COVID-19. The rearrangement uses TRBV6-5 and TRBJ1-5; D uncertain. The chain's CDR3 is CAVGRGGQPQHF. In DNA, the CDR3 is TGTGCCGTAGGCCGGGGTGGTCAGCCCCAGCATTTT.